This T cell receptor (beta chain) was documented in a study of T cells in localized non-small cell lung cancer. Concerning this clone itself: Antigen unknown.

Study conclusions and caveats: Uninvolved neighboring lung showed the greatest T cell clonality, exceeding tumor.

Germline V gene data show CDR1 as SGHNT and CDR2 as YENEEA. The CDR3 runs to 14 residues. V gave up 3 bases and J gave up 3 bases, with 10 bases separating them. Sequencing used immunoSEQ multiplex PCR; TCRdb keeps in-frame clones, though not all of them. This sample has thousands of clones; roughly 32% occur once, and the top ten carry less than 20%. Source: lung tumor tissue, taken before any cancer treatment. The TCR originated in a female donor aged 60 or older with stage II squamous cell lung carcinoma. The chain recombines TRBV11-3 with TRBJ2-3; D uncertain. The CDR3 DNA reads as TGTGCCAGCAGCTTCTGGGAATTAACAGATACGCAGTATTTT. Amino acid sequence: CASSFWELTDTQYF.